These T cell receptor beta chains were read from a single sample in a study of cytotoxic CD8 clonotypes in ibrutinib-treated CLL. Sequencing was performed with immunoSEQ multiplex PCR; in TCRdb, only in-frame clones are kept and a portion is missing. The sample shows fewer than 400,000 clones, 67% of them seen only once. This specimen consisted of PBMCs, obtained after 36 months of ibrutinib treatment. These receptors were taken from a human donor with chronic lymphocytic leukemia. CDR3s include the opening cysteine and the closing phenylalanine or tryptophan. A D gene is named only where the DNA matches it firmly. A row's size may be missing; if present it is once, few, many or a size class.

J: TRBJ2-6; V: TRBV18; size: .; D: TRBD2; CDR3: CASSLTSGALSGANVLTF; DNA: TGTGCCAGCTCTCTCACTAGCGGGGCCCTCTCTGGGGCCAACGTCCTGACTTTC
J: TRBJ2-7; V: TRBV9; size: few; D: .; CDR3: CASSGSSAYEQYF; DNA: TGTGCCAGCAGTGGGTCCAGCGCCTACGAGCAGTACTTC
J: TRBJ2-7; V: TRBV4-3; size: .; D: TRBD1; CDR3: CASSQEVTGGYEQYF; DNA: TGCGCCAGCAGCCAAGAGGTGACAGGGGGCTACGAGCAGTACTTC
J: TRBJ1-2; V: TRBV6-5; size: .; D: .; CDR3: CASSYTLQGRGGYTF; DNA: TGTGCCAGCAGTTACACCTTACAGGGCCGGGGCGGCTACACCTTC
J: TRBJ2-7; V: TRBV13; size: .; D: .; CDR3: CASSRTATHEQYF; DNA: TGTGCCAGCAGCCGGACGGCCACCCACGAGCAGTACTTC
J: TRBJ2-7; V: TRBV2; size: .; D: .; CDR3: CASRGYEQYF; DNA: TGTGCCAGCAGGGGTTACGAGCAGTACTTC
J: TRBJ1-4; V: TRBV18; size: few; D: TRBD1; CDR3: CASSGRDRPNEKLFF; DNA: TGTGCCAGCTCCGGGCGGGACAGGCCTAATGAAAAACTGTTTTTT
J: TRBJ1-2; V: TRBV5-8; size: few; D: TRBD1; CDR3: CASRQQGDYGYTF; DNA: TGTGCCAGCAGACAACAGGGGGACTATGGCTACACCTTC
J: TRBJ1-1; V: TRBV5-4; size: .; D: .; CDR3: CASSVGHRNTEAFF; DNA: TGTGCCAGCAGCGTGGGACATAGAAACACTGAAGCTTTCTTT
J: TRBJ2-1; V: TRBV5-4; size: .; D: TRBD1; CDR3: CASSSWNAGTGRNEQFF; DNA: TGTGCCAGCAGCTCCTGGAACGCAGGGACAGGGAGGAATGAGCAGTTCTTC
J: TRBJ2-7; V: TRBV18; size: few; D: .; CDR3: CASSPPSLEQYF; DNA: TGTGCCAGCTCACCACCTTCGTTAGAGCAGTACTTC
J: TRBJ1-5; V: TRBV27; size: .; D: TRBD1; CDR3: CASSSRTGAQPQHF; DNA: TGTGCCAGCAGTTCACGGACAGGCGCTCAGCCCCAGCATTTT
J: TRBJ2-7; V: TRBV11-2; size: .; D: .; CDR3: CASSFLAGEQYF; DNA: TGTGCCAGCAGCTTTCTCGCCGGCGAGCAGTACTTC
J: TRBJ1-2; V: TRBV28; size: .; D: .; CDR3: CASSPAGNYGYTF; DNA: TGTGCCAGCAGCCCTGCCGGTAACTATGGCTACACCTTC
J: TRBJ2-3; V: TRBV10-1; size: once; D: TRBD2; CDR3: CASSESGITDTQYF; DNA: TGCGCCAGCAGTGAGAGCGGGATTACAGATACGCAGTATTTT
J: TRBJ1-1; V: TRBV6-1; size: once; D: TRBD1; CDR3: CASSSDRANTEAFF; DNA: TGTGCCAGCAGTTCTGACAGGGCGAACACTGAAGCTTTCTTT
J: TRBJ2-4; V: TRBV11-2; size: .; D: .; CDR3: CASSLEIGNIQYF; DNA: TGTGCCAGCAGCCTAGAAATCGGAAACATTCAGTACTTC
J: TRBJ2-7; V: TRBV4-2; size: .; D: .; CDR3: CASSPSSSRYEQYF; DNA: TGTGCCAGCAGCCCTAGCTCCAGTCGCTACGAGCAGTACTTC
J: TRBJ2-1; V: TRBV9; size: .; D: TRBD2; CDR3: CASSGASGTLSYNEQFF; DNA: TGTGCCAGCAGCGGGGCTAGCGGGACCCTCTCCTACAATGAGCAGTTCTTC
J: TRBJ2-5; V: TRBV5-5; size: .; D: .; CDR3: CASSLGGTEETQYF; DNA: TGTGCCAGCAGCTTGGGGGGGACGGAAGAGACCCAGTACTTC
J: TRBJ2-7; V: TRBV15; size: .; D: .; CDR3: CATSRDSGLMGYEQYF; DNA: TGTGCCACCAGCAGAGATAGTGGCCTGATGGGGTACGAGCAGTACTTC
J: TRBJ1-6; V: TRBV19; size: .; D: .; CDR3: CASNRGNSPLHF; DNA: TGTGCCAGTAATAGAGGGAATTCACCCCTCCACTTT
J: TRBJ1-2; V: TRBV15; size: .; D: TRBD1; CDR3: CATSRFGGGLGYGYTF; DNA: TGTGCCACCAGCAGATTTGGAGGGGGCCTCGGCTATGGCTACACCTTC
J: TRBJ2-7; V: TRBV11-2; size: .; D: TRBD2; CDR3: CASKSSGRFYEQYF; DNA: TGTGCCAGCAAATCTAGCGGGAGATTTTACGAGCAGTACTTC
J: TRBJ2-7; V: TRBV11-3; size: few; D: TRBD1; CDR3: CASSLGGTDEQYF; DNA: TGTGCCAGCAGCTTAGGGGGGACAGACGAGCAGTACTTC
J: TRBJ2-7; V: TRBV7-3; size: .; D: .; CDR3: CASSPSGGSYEQYF; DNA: TGTGCCAGCAGCCCTAGTGGGGGATCCTACGAGCAGTACTTC
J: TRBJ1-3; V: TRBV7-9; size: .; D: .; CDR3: CASSLTSFFSGNTIYF; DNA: TGTGCCAGCAGCTTGACGAGTTTCTTCTCTGGAAACACCATATATTTT
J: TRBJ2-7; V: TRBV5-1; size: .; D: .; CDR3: CASSLALGKKGYEQYF; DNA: TGCGCCAGCAGCTTGGCGCTGGGAAAAAAGGGCTACGAGCAGTACTTC
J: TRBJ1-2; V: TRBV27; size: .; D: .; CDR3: CASSLSPSTGSFTF; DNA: TGTGCCAGCAGTTTATCCCCCAGCACAGGGAGTTTCACCTTC
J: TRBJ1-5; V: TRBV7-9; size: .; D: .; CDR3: CASSLVGNNQPQHF; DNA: TGTGCCAGCAGCTTAGTTGGGAATAATCAGCCCCAGCATTTT
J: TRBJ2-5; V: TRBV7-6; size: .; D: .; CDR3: CASSLYLPILGQKETQYF; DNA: TGTGCCAGCAGCTTATATCTCCCCATACTGGGCCAAAAAGAGACCCAGTACTTC
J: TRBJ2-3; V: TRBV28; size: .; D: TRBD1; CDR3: CASMLGTGGPDTQYF; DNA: TGTGCCAGCATGCTCGGGACAGGGGGTCCAGATACGCAGTATTTT
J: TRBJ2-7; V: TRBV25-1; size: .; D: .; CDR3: CASSEQGTDEQYF; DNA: TGTGCCAGCAGTGAGCAGGGTACGGACGAGCAGTACTTC
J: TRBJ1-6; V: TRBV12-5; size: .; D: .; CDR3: CASGLYSSYNSPLHF; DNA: TGTGCTAGTGGTTTGTACAGTTCCTATAATTCACCCCTCCACTTT
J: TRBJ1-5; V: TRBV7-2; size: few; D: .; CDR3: CASSLAPTSNQPQHF; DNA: TGTGCCAGCAGCTTAGCGCCCACTAGCAATCAGCCCCAGCATTTT
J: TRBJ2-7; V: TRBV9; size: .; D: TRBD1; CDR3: CASSATGAFYEQYF; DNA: TGTGCCAGCAGCGCGACAGGGGCGTTCTACGAGCAGTACTTC
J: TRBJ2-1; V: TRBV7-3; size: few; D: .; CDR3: CASSFQGRTSYNEQFF; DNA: TGTGCCAGCAGCTTCCAGGGGAGGACAAGCTACAATGAGCAGTTCTTC
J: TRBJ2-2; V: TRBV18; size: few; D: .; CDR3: CASSPLAGELFF; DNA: TGTGCCAGCTCACCATTGGCCGGGGAGCTGTTTTTT
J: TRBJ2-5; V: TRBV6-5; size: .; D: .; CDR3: CASRPYLARVTQYF; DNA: TGTGCCAGCAGGCCATATCTAGCGAGGGTGACCCAGTACTTC
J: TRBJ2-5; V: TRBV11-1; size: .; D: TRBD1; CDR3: CASSLDRVGPQETQYF; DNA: TGTGCCAGCAGCTTGGACAGGGTGGGACCTCAAGAGACCCAGTACTTC
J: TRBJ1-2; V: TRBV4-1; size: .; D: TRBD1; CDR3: CASSQAGGYYGYTF; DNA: TGCGCCAGCAGCCAAGCAGGGGGGTACTATGGCTACACCTTC